This T cell receptor beta chain emerged from a study of radiation and T cells in renal cell carcinoma. Study results and caveats: From baseline, blood top tumor clonotypes peaked at 2 weeks post-radiation. No pretreatment tumor biopsies were available for baseline clonotypes.

Clones were read by immunoSEQ multiplex PCR, and TCRdb kept only the in-frame ones, dropping some. The sample contains around 140,000 clones, 75% to 90% of which appear only once. The germline CDR1 and CDR2 sequences are SGHVS and FNYEAQ. After removal of 0 bases from V and 2 bases from J, the junction contained 0 bases not matched to a gene. The CDR3 totals 15 residues. This clone turned up a few times. Its cognate antigen is unknown. Time point: blood 4 weeks post-SBRT, at nephrectomy. The treatment denotes: 15 Gy SBRT to primary tumor, nephrectomy 4 weeks later. Blood was sampled at baseline, 2 weeks and 4 weeks after SBRT.

This sample comprised blood, obtained from a patient whose treatment included radiotherapy and nephrectomy. The V and J genes are TRBV7-6 and TRBJ1-4, with TRBD1 matching over 7 bases. The clonotype comes from a woman aged 50 to 60 with renal cell carcinoma. CDR3: CASSLATGTNEKLFF. CDR3 sequence (DNA): TGTGCCAGCAGCTTAGCGACAGGGACTAATGAAAAACTGTTTTTT.